The present T cell receptor (beta chain) was sequenced within a study of T cell changes during pregnancy in multiple sclerosis. Germline lookup yields CDR1 MNHEY and CDR2 SMNVEV (reference sequence). After removal of 3 bases from V and 0 bases from J, the junction contained 14 bases not matched to a gene. The CDR3 has 18 residues. Produced via immunoSEQ multiplex PCR; TCRdb's table is partial and in-frame only. The sample has 91,000 or so clones, over 85% seen once. The sample here was peripheral blood, taken after pregnancy. This chain connects TRBV27 to TRBJ2-7; 7 bases map to TRBD2. This receptor was taken from a female donor with multiple sclerosis, enrolled in a pregnancy study. The CDR3 is CASSLVLPGRPLSYEQYF. Here the CDR3 DNA reads TGTGCCAGCAGTTTGGTCCTCCCCGGGAGGCCCCTCTCCTACGAGCAGTACTTC.